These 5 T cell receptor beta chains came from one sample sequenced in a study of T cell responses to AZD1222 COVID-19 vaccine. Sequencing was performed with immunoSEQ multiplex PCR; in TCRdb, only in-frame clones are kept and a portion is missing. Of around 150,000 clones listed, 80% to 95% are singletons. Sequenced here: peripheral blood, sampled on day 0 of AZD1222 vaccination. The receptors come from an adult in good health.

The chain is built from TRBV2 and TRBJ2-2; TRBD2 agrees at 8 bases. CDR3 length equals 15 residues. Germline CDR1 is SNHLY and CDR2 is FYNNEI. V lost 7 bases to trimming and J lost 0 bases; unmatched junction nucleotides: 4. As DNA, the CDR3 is TGTGCCAGCAAAGCGGGAGTAACGAACACCGGGGAGCTGTTTTTT. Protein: CASKAGVTNTGELFF. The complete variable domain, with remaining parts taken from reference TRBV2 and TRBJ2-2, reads EPEVTQTPSHQVTQMGQEVILRCVPISNHLYFYWYRQILGQKVEFLVSFYNNEISEKSEIFDDQFSVERPDGSNFTLKIRSTKLEDSAMYFCASKAGVTNTGELFFGEGSRLTVL.

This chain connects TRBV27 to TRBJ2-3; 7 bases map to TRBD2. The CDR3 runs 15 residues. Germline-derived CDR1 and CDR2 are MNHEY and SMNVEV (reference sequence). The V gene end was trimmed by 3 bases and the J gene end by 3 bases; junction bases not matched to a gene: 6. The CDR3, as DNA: TGTGCCAGCAGTTTCTTTTCGGGAGGAACAGATACGCAGTATTTT. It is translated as CASSFFSGGTDTQYF.

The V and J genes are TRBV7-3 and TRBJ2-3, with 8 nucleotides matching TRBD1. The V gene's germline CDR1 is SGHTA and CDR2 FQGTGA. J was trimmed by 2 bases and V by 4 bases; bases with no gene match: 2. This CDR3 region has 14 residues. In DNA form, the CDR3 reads TGTGCCAGCAGCTCGACAGGGGCCACAGATACGCAGTATTTT. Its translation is CASSSTGATDTQYF.

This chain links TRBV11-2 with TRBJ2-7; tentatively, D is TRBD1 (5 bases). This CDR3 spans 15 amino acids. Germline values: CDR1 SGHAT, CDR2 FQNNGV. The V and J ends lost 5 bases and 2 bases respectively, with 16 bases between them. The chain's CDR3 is CASSQQTAGAYEQYF. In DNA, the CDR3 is TGTGCCAGCAGCCAACAGACAGCTGGGGCCTACGAGCAGTACTTC.

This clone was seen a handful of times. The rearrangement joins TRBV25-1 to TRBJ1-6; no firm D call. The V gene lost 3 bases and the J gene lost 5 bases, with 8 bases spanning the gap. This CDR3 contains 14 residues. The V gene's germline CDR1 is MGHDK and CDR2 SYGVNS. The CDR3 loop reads CASSDPRDNSPLHF. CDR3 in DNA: TGTGCCAGCAGTGACCCCCGGGATAATTCACCCCTCCACTTT.